The 23 T cell receptor beta chains presented below share a single source sample, sequenced in a study of regulatory T cells in long-lasting Graves disease. Time point: newly diagnosed GD, antithyroid drugs for less than 3 months. Scientists built the TCR library using RNA that was extracted from PBMCs. Arm-PCR of CDR3 regions with iRepertoire HTBI primers generated TCR beta libraries. TCRdb passed the multiplex PCR reads through MiXCR, listing each CDR3 protein once. The sample has approximately 400,000 distinct CDR3 sequences, 15% seen once; the top ten hold about 8.3%. These data also featured in a second study, about T cells in Graves' hyperthyroidism and ophthalmopathy.

The sample was peripheral blood mononuclear cells (PBMCs), taken at new diagnosis, from a patient treated with antithyroid drugs. The receptor set was obtained from a middle-aged woman with Graves disease.

Regarding this clonotype: One base away lies a much larger clone, so this may be a sequencing read error. Written as DNA, the CDR3 is TGTGCCAGCAGCCTAGGGGGGACTAGCGGAAGAGTCTCCTACAATGAGCAGATCTTC. It encodes CASSLGGTSGRVSYNEQIF. The chain uses TRBV7-9 and TRBJ2-1; 11 bases are a match to TRBD2. The CDR3 has 19 amino acids. Germline V gene lookup returns CDR1 SEHNR and CDR2 FQNEAQ (reference sequence).

This chain connects TRBV20-1 to TRBJ1-5; TRBD1 matches at 7 bases. The CDR3 consists of 15 residues. J was trimmed by 2 bases and V by 0 bases; bases with no gene match: 4. Germline V gene lookup returns CDR1 DFQATT and CDR2 SNEGSKA (reference sequence). CDR3 in amino acids: CSAREAGGGNQPQHF. CDR3 coding DNA: TGCAGTGCTAGAGAAGCAGGGGGTGGCAATCAGCCCCAGCATTTT.

About this clonotype itself: This could be a read error, since a much larger clone is one nucleotide away. The gene calls are TRBV6-2 or TRBV6-3 and TRBJ2-5, with D possibly TRBD2 on 5 matching bases. Germline-derived CDR1 and CDR2 are MNHEY and SVGEGT. The CDR3 sequence is 15 residues long. CDR3 region: CASSYSWRVQEAQYF. CDR3 DNA sequence: TGTGCCAGCAGTTACTCGTGGCGGGTCCAAGAGGCCCAGTACTTC.

This clonotype turned up a few times. This chain joins TRBV6-2 or TRBV6-3 and TRBJ2-7, with TRBD1 matching over 7 bases. Germline CDR1 and CDR2: MNHEY and SVGEGT. The V gene end was trimmed by 7 bases and the J gene end by 3 bases; junction bases not matched to a gene: 12. The CDR3 runs 15 residues. CDR3 residues: CASMLRDRFNYEQYF. As DNA, the CDR3 is TGTGCCAGCATGCTCCGGGACAGATTTAACTACGAGCAGTACTTC.

The sample holds many counts of this clonotype. The chain couples TRBV2 to TRBJ2-3; TRBD2 matches 15 bases. CDR3 length equals 15 residues. Per germline, CDR1 SNHLY and CDR2 FYNNEI. V shed 6 bases, J shed 6 bases, and the junction held 4 bases outside the gene matches. The CDR3 region is CASRPGTSGRDTQYF. In DNA, the CDR3 is TGTGCCAGCAGACCCGGGACTAGCGGGAGGGATACGCAGTATTTT.

As concerns this clonotype: This may stem from a read error, because a much larger clone lies one nucleotide away. The J gene is TRBJ2-1, the V gene TRBV6-5, with 9 bases fitting TRBD2. The germline CDR1 and CDR2 sequences are MNHEY and SVGAGI. The CDR3 extends over 18 amino acids. J was trimmed by 3 bases and V by 3 bases; bases with no gene match: 12. CDR3: CASSYLSDASGDYNEQFF. The CDR3 region has the DNA TGTGCCAGCAGTTATTTATCGGACGCTAGCGGGGACTACAATGAGCAGTTCTTC.

This clonotype was observed once. A far more abundant clone sits one base away, making this likely a read error. The chain is built from TRBV12-3 or TRBV12-4 and TRBJ2-1; tentatively, D is TRBD1 (6 bases). This CDR3 is 16 amino acids long. Trimming took off 5 bases at V and 4 bases at J, with 18 bases between the two ends. CDR3 nucleotide sequence: TGTGCCAGCAGTCCAAGTACAGGGACCAGATACAATGAGCAGTTCTTC. Translating it yields CASSPSTGTRYNEQFF.

At least ten counts were recorded for this clonotype. V and J are TRBV2 and TRBJ2-5, with a weak D call TRBD1 (6 bases). The V gene's germline CDR1 is SNHLY and CDR2 FYNNEI. V was cut by 6 bases and J by 5 bases, with 16 bases left in between. This CDR3 region has 14 residues. The CDR3 loop is CASRAGVFKETQYF. CDR3 nucleotides: TGTGCCAGCAGGGCAGGGGTTTTTAAGGAGACCCAGTACTTC.

The J gene is TRBJ2-7, the V gene TRBV20-1, with 7 bases lining up with TRBD1. The CDR3 consists of 15 residues. Germline-derived CDR1 and CDR2 are DFQATT and SNEGSKA (reference sequence). Unmatched junction bases numbered 13, after V lost 6 bases and J lost 2 bases. CDR3 in amino acids: CSAQGRADPPYEQYF. The CDR3 DNA follows: TGCAGTGCACAGGGGCGAGCGGATCCCCCCTACGAGCAGTACTTC.

This clonotype was observed at least ten times. The chain couples TRBV11-2 to TRBJ2-1, with 9 bases that match TRBD2. CDR1 is SGHAT, CDR2 FQNNGV, per germline. Trimming at V came to 8 bases and at J to 7 bases, leaving 15 bases not matched to a gene. This CDR3 is 16 amino acids long. CDR3 residues: CASGPPVAGAGNEQFF. The CDR3, as DNA: TGTGCCAGCGGCCCGCCTGTAGCGGGAGCCGGGAATGAGCAGTTCTTC.

This clonotype has more than one count but fewer than ten. The V gene is TRBV19, the J gene TRBJ2-2, with 10 bases aligning to TRBD2. This CDR3 region has 17 residues. Germline assignment: CDR1 LNHDA and CDR2 SQIVND (reference sequence). The V gene end was trimmed by 6 bases and the J gene end by 2 bases; junction bases not matched to a gene: 9. CDR3 protein: CASSLTSGPPNTGELFF. The DNA for the CDR3 is TGTGCCAGTAGCCTGACTAGCGGGCCTCCCAACACCGGGGAGCTGTTTTTT.

The chain has TRBV29-1 and TRBJ1-1; D remains unclear. CDR3 length: 14 amino acids. In germline, CDR1 is SQVTM, CDR2 ANQGSEA. V shed 5 bases and J shed 8 bases, with 21 bases lying between them. The CDR3 DNA follows: TGCAGCGTTTCCTTCCTTGAGAGGAACGGGGAAGCTTTCTTT. This encodes CSVSFLERNGEAFF.

This clonotype came up many times. The CDR3 sequence is CASSPRPGTGDQETQYF. CDR3 DNA: TGTGCCAGCAGCCCCCGCCCCGGGACAGGGGACCAAGAGACCCAGTACTTC. The chain links TRBV6-2 or TRBV6-3 to TRBJ2-5; 10 bases align to TRBD1. This CDR3 is built from 17 residues. The V gene end was trimmed by 6 bases and the J gene end by 0 bases; junction bases not matched to a gene: 10. The germline V gene has CDR1 MNHEY and CDR2 SVGEGT.

This clonotype showed up many times. The V call is TRBV7-9, the J call TRBJ2-1, with 8 bases that match TRBD2. V was pared by 7 bases and J by 10 bases, with 18 bases of the junction left unmatched. The length of the CDR3 is 16 residues. Germline V gene data show CDR1 as SEHNR and CDR2 as FQNEAQ (reference sequence). The CDR3 coding sequence is TGTGCCAGCACTACCGGAATGTCGGGAGGGCTAGGGGAGCAGTTCTTC. Translation: CASTTGMSGGLGEQFF.

This clonotype was counted at least ten times. V is TRBV28 and J is TRBJ2-1, with 10 bases fitting TRBD2. CDR1 is MDHEN, CDR2 SYDVKM, per germline. The V gene end was trimmed by 4 bases and the J gene end by 4 bases; junction bases not matched to a gene: 7. This CDR3 contains 16 residues. The CDR3 is CASSSYRLAGYNEQFF. DNA for the CDR3: TGTGCCAGCAGTTCTTACCGACTAGCGGGTTACAATGAGCAGTTCTTC.

Ten or more counts support this clonotype. The V and J genes are TRBV7-8 and TRBJ1-2; D remains unclear. With 4 bases removed from V and 6 bases from J, the gap between germline ends came to 9 bases. The CDR3 loop spans 12 amino acids. Germline V gene lookup returns CDR1 SGHVS and CDR2 FQNEAQ. CDR3: CASSSGGDGYTF. DNA of the CDR3: TGTGCCAGCAGCTCCGGCGGGGATGGCTACACCTTC.

With respect to this clonotype: A read error is possible here, since a much larger clone lies one base away. V and J are TRBV12-5 and TRBJ2-7, with D maybe TRBD2 (5 bases). The CDR3 loop spans 16 amino acids. V lost 9 bases, J lost 0 bases, and 21 bases lay in between. Looked up from germline, CDR1 is LGHNT and CDR2 is FRNRAP. CDR3 sequence reads: CASAPRFSDYSYEQYF. DNA for the CDR3: TGTGCTAGCGCCCCCCGCTTTAGCGATTACTCCTACGAGCAGTACTTC.

This clonotype came up many times. The chain carries TRBV29-1 and TRBJ2-7; 10 nucleotides line up with TRBD1. V lost 7 bases and J lost 2; bases outside the gene matches: 5. The CDR3 totals 13 residues. Germline V gene lookup returns CDR1 SQVTM and CDR2 ANQGSEA. CDR3 DNA: TGCAGCGCCGGACAGGGGGATGCCTACGAGCAGTACTTC. Translation gives CSAGQGDAYEQYF.

The rearrangement joins TRBV19 to TRBJ1-5, with unresolved D. Germline V gene lookup returns CDR1 LNHDA and CDR2 SQIVND (reference sequence). V was cut by 7 bases and J by 3 bases, with 19 bases left in between. The length of the CDR3 is 16 residues. The DNA of the CDR3 is TGTGCCAGTACCCCCGGGATGACAAGCACCAATCAGCCCCAGCATTTT. Translated: CASTPGMTSTNQPQHF.

In this sample, this clonotype turned up many times. The chain couples TRBV7-9 to TRBJ2-4; 8 bases are shared with TRBD1. Germline V gives CDR1 SEHNR, CDR2 FQNEAQ (reference sequence). The junction had 9 bases not matched to a gene; V was cut back by 5 bases and J by 0 bases. The CDR3 is made up of 17 amino acids. CDR3 DNA: TGTGCCAGCAGCCCGGGACAGGCCCTCCGAGCCAAAAACATTCAGTACTTC. Protein sequence: CASSPGQALRAKNIQYF.

Many counts were recorded for this clonotype. The V gene is TRBV10-3, the J gene TRBJ2-3; TRBD2 agrees at 8 bases. The CDR3 contains 17 residues. Per the germline V gene, CDR1 is ENHRY and CDR2 is SYGVKD. V dropped 0 bases and J dropped 3; count of bases not matched to a gene: 8. The CDR3 region is CAISESGTSRFTDTQYF. The CDR3 DNA reads as TGTGCCATCAGTGAGTCCGGGACTAGTCGGTTTACAGATACGCAGTATTTT.

This clonotype was seen more than once but under ten times. The V gene is TRBV10-1, the J gene TRBJ2-2, with D unresolved. Germline V gene data show CDR1 as WNHNN and CDR2 as SYGVQD (reference sequence). V was pared by 5 bases and J by 1 base, with 8 bases between. The CDR3 is 14 amino acids. DNA of the CDR3: TGCGCCAGCAGTCCCCAGCGGAACACCGGGGAGCTGTTTTTT. Protein sequence: CASSPQRNTGELFF.

This clonotype was counted many times. This chain uses TRBV30 with TRBJ2-2, with D perhaps being TRBD1 or TRBD2 (6 bases each). The germline gives CDR1 GTSNPN, CDR2 SVGIG (reference sequence). V lost 0 bases to trimming and J lost 3 bases, with 17 bases between them. The CDR3 is made up of 17 amino acids. The CDR3 is CAWSVFSSRGDTGELFF. The CDR3 nucleotides read TGTGCCTGGAGTGTATTTTCATCAAGGGGGGACACCGGGGAGCTGTTTTTT.